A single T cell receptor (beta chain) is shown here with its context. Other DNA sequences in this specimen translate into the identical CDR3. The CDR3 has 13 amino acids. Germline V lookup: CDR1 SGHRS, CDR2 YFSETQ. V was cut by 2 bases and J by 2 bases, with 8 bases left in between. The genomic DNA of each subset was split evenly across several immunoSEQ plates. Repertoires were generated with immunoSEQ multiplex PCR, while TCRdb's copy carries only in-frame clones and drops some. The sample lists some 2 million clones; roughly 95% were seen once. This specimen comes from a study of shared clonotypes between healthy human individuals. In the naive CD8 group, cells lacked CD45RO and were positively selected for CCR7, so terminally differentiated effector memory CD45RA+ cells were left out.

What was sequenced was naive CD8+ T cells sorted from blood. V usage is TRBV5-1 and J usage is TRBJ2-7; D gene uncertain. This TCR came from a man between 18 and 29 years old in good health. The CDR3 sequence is CASSFGSTYEQYF. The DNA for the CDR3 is TGCGCCAGCAGCTTTGGCAGTACCTACGAGCAGTACTTC.